This TCR beta chain is from a study of OX40 agonist ivuxolimab in advanced cancers. Profiling relied on immunoSEQ multiplex PCR, and the TCRdb table lists in-frame clones only, not all of them. The table records about 38,000 clones, 87% of them present only once. Germline CDR1 is MRHNA and CDR2 is SNTAGT. This CDR3 comprises 15 residues. The ends were cut back, 8 bases at V and 4 bases at J, with 17 bases in the middle. This sample comprised CD4+ or CD8+ T cells sorted from blood, obtained in a trial of the OX40 agonist ivuxolimab. V and J are TRBV6-4 and TRBJ2-2; tentatively, D is TRBD1 (6 bases). This TCR came from an adult with an advanced solid tumor such as melanoma, head and neck, liver or kidney cancer. In DNA, the CDR3 is TGTGCCAGCTCGGAAGACGACAGGACCACCGGGGAGCTGTTTTTT. Translating it yields CASSEDDRTTGELFF.